Below, 15 T cell receptor beta chains from the same sample are listed, as sequenced in a study of blood T cell repertoires in COVID-19. The protocol was immunoSEQ multiplex PCR, while the TCRdb copy is restricted to in-frame clones and leaves out a portion. The top ten hold less than 2% of the sample, which has approximately 200,000 clones, about nine tenths seen once. The specimen was peripheral blood. The receptors were gathered from a man between 65 and 85 years old with acute or convalescent COVID-19.

CDR3 bases: TGTGCCAGCAGCATCCGGACAGGGAGCAATGAGCAGTTCTTC. Residues: CASSIRTGSNEQFF. The rearrangement links TRBV5-8 to TRBJ2-1, with 8 bases identical to TRBD1. Per the germline V gene, CDR1 is SGHTS and CDR2 is YDEGEE. The CDR3 extends over 14 amino acids. Trimming cost V 4 bases and J 6 bases; bases outside gene matches: 6. Full variable domain (rest looked up from reference TRBV5-8 and TRBJ2-1): EAGVTQSPTHLIKTRGQQATLRCSPISGHTSVYWYQQALGLGLQFLLWYDEGEERNRGNFPPRFSGRQFPNYSSELNVNALELEDSALYLCASSIRTGSNEQFFGPGTRLTVL.

The genes are TRBV5-6 and TRBJ1-2; D ambiguous. This CDR3 region has 14 residues. Germline assignment: CDR1 SGHDT and CDR2 YYEEEE. V was pared by 0 bases and J by 4 bases, with 10 bases between. The chain's CDR3 is CASSLGRRFYGYTF. The CDR3 DNA is TGTGCCAGCAGCTTGGGCAGGCGCTTCTATGGCTACACCTTC.

Worth noting for this clone: The same CDR3 also results from other DNA sequences found in this sample. The chain's CDR3 is CASSLGQQETQYF. CDR3 nucleotides: TGTGCCAGCAGCCTCGGACAGCAAGAGACCCAGTACTTC. The gene calls are TRBV5-4 and TRBJ2-5; weak D call: TRBD1 (6 bases). In germline, CDR1 is SGHNT, CDR2 YYREEE (reference sequence). Trimming shortened V by 4 bases and J by 2 bases, and 9 bases separated the two germline ends. The CDR3 covers 13 residues.

The rearrangement links TRBV5-1 to TRBJ1-1; D is uncertain. This CDR3 spans 15 amino acids. Per germline, CDR1 SGHRS and CDR2 YFSETQ. The V end was cut by 0 bases, the J end by 4 bases, with 13 bases between. The CDR3 bases are TGCGCCAGCAGCTTGGCCGAGATGCACGGCACTGAAGCTTTCTTT. Amino acids: CASSLAEMHGTEAFF.

The rearrangement uses TRBV7-9 and TRBJ2-3, with D hard to call. The germline V and J ends were trimmed by 2 bases and 6 bases, with 12 bases remaining between them. Germline V lookup: CDR1 SEHNR, CDR2 FQNEAQ (reference sequence). The CDR3 contains 14 residues. The CDR3 DNA follows: TGTGCCAGCAGCTTAAGAGGCCGTGGCGATACGCAGTATTTT. This sequence encodes CASSLRGRGDTQYF.

The chain joins TRBV5-5 to TRBJ1-6; D may be TRBD1 (5 bases). The germline V gene has CDR1 SGHKS and CDR2 YYEKEE (reference sequence). The CDR3 is made up of 16 amino acids. The germline V and J ends were trimmed by 1 base and 6 bases, with 14 bases remaining between them. The CDR3 here is CASSLTYTGGNSPLHF. In DNA, the CDR3 is TGTGCCAGCAGCTTGACGTACACCGGGGGTAATTCACCCCTCCACTTT.

DNA for the CDR3: TGTGCCAGCAGCTTGGGGGGAGCGAGCAATCAGCCCCAGCATTTT. Amino acid sequence: CASSLGGASNQPQHF. This chain uses TRBV11-2 with TRBJ1-5, with TRBD1 as a possible D gene (5 bases). The V and J ends lost 3 bases and 1 base respectively, with 10 bases between them. Germline CDR1 SGHAT, CDR2 FQNNGV. The CDR3 runs 15 residues. The variable domain in full, completed from reference TRBV11-2 and TRBJ1-5, reads EAGVAQSPRYKIIEKRQSVAFWCNPISGHATLYWYQQILGQGPKLLIQFQNNGVVDDSQLPKDRFSAERLKGVDSTLKIQPAKLEDSAVYLCASSLGGASNQPQHFGDGTRLSIL.

This clone was seen more than once but under ten times. The J gene is TRBJ2-1, the V gene TRBV7-7; 12 bases map to TRBD1. Germline loops: CDR1 SSHAT, CDR2 FNYEAQ (reference sequence). Trimming removed 5 bases from V and 7 bases from J; junction bases left unmatched: 9. The CDR3 contains 16 residues. The CDR3 region is CASSKGTGGARNEQFF. CDR3 coding DNA: TGTGCCAGCAGCAAAGGGACAGGGGGCGCGAGGAATGAGCAGTTCTTC. The whole variable domain, filled in from reference TRBV7-7 and TRBJ2-1, reads GAGVSQSPRYKVTKRGQDVTLRCDPISSHATLYWYQQALGQGPEFLTYFNYEAQPDKSGLPSDRFSAERPEGSISTLTIQRTEQRDSAMYRCASSKGTGGARNEQFFGPGTRLTVL.

The rearrangement joins TRBV7-2 to TRBJ2-5; maybe TRBD1 (6 bases). Germline-derived CDR1 and CDR2 are SGHTA and FQGNSA. This CDR3 is built from 15 residues. V lost 0 bases and J lost 5, with 13 bases in between. CDR3: CASSLAQGPGETQYF. The CDR3 nucleotides are TGTGCCAGCAGCTTAGCCCAGGGGCCCGGGGAGACCCAGTACTTC.

The V and J genes are TRBV11-3 and TRBJ2-3; 13 nucleotides agree with TRBD2. The CDR3 totals 16 residues. From germline, CDR1 is SGHNT and CDR2 YENEEA. Trimming took 5 bases from V and 1 from J; bases not matched to a gene: 3. CDR3: CASSKGTSGGTDTQYF. The CDR3 DNA reads as TGTGCCAGCAGCAAAGGGACTAGCGGGGGCACAGATACGCAGTATTTT. The full variable domain, in which reference TRBV11-3 and TRBJ2-3 provide the parts outside the CDR3, is EAGVVQSPRYKIIEKKQPVAFWCNPISGHNTLYWYLQNLGQGPELLIRYENEEAVDDSQLPKDRFSAERLKGVDSTLKIQPAELGDSAVYLCASSKGTSGGTDTQYFGPGTRLTVL.

CDR3: CASRSNRGADTQYF. The DNA of the CDR3 is TGTGCCAGCAGATCTAACCGGGGGGCAGATACGCAGTATTTT. The J gene is TRBJ2-3, the V gene TRBV7-8; 7 positions match TRBD2. This CDR3 spans 14 amino acids. Germline V gives CDR1 SGHVS, CDR2 FQNEAQ. V was pared by 6 bases and J by 4 bases, with 7 bases of the junction left unmatched.

The rearrangement links TRBV7-2 to TRBJ2-1; 10 positions agree with TRBD2. The CDR3 is 17 amino acids. V dropped 5 bases and J dropped 8; count of bases not matched to a gene: 15. Germline CDR1 is SGHTA and CDR2 is FQGNSA. The CDR3 reads CASSTNSGTSGIHEQFF. For the CDR3, the DNA is TGTGCCAGCAGCACTAATTCCGGTACTAGCGGGATCCATGAGCAGTTCTTC. Full variable domain (outside the CDR3, taken from reference TRBV7-2 and TRBJ2-1): GAGVSQSPSNKVTEKGKDVELRCDPISGHTALYWYRQSLGQGLEFLIYFQGNSAPDKSGLPSDRFSAERTGGSVSTLTIQRTQQEDSAVYLCASSTNSGTSGIHEQFFGPGTRLTVL.

J is TRBJ2-7 and V is TRBV7-9; TRBD2 matches at 14 bases. Germline V gene lookup returns CDR1 SEHNR and CDR2 FQNEAQ (reference sequence). This CDR3 is 17 amino acids long. V shed 2 bases and J 3 bases; nucleotides not matched to a gene: 6. The CDR3: CASSLSGGLAGVYEQYF. The CDR3 bases are TGTGCCAGCAGCTTATCCGGGGGACTAGCGGGAGTCTACGAGCAGTACTTC.

The chain uses TRBV9 and TRBJ2-1; 9 nucleotides line up with TRBD1. The V segment lost 4 bases and the J segment 0 bases; nucleotides outside the gene matches: 2. Per the germline V gene, CDR1 is SGDLS and CDR2 is YYNGEE. The CDR3 has 15 amino acids. The CDR3 nucleotides read TGTGCCAGCAGCAAGGACAGGGGCTCCTACAATGAGCAGTTCTTC. Its translation is CASSKDRGSYNEQFF.

This chain links TRBV10-3 with TRBJ2-1, with D perhaps matching TRBD1 (5 bases). The CDR3 consists of 14 residues. Germline V gene lookup returns CDR1 ENHRY and CDR2 SYGVKD. V was clipped by 8 bases and J by 2 bases, with 13 bases between them. In DNA, the CDR3 is TGTGCCATCGGTCAAAAGGGGCCCTACAATGAGCAGTTCTTC. This translates into CAIGQKGPYNEQFF.